This section outlines one TCR beta chain sequence together with its context. Its antigen is unknown. Measured with immunoSEQ multiplex PCR; TCRdb has only the in-frame clones, and not every one. The table has 2 million to 2.5 million clones, approximately 96% seen once. The study separated CD4+ cells into CD45RA+ naive and CD45RA-negative memory subsets. This entry belongs to a study of shared clonotypes between healthy human individuals. Background on the study: Each donor contributed plates that comprised three CD4 naive, three CD4 memory, two CD8 naive and one CD8 memory.

Germline CDR1 and CDR2: WSHSY and SAAADI. Trimming took 1 base from V and 8 from J, leaving 11 bases between them. The CDR3 runs to 13 residues. Study observations and caveats: Compared with memory subsets, naive subsets generally had larger estimated richness.

The chain is built from TRBV10-2 and TRBJ1-2; TRBD1 is a possible D gene (5 bases). The sample was naive CD4+ T cells sorted from blood. Subset noted: CD45RA+ positively selected. The receptor's source is a man between 18 and 29 years old in good health. The CDR3 is CASSEWGVGGYTF. CDR3 DNA sequence: TGCGCCAGCAGTGAGTGGGGCGTCGGCGGCTACACCTTC.